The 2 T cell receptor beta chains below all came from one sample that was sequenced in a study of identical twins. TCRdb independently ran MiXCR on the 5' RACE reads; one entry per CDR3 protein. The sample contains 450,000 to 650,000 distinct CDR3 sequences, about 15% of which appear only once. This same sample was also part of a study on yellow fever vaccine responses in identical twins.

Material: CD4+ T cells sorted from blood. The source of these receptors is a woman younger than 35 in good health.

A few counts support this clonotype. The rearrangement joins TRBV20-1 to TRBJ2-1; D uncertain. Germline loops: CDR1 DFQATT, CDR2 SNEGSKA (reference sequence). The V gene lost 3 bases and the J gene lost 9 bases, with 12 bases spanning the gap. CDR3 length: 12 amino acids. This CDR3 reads CSARVPSIEQFF. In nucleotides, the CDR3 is TGCAGTGCTAGGGTGCCCTCCATTGAGCAGTTCTTC.

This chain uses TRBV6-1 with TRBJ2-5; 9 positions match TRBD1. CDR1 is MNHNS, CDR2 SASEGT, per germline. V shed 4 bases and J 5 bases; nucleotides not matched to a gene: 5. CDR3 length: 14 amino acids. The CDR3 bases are TGTGCCAGCAGTGGGGACAGGGTGTCGGAGACCCAGTACTTC. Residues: CASSGDRVSETQYF.